The clone carrying this T cell receptor (beta chain) has a handful of counts. Each CDR3 protein is one row after TCRdb ran MiXCR on the PCR reads. The sample contains 460,000 or so distinct CDR3 sequences, about a fifth of which appear only once. This sample is part of a study of molecular identifiers for immune sequencing clone quantification. V shed 9 bases and J 9 bases; nucleotides not matched to a gene: 10. Germline V CDR1 and CDR2: LNHDA, SQIVND (reference sequence). The CDR3 covers 13 residues. J is TRBJ1-1 and V is TRBV19; 10 positions match TRBD1. The sample consisted of naive CD8+ T cells from blood, with Jurkat cell RNA spiked in. Noted subset: FACS-sorted CD8+CD4-CCR7+CD45RA+ naive T cells. This sequence was found in a human donor in good health. Some libraries in this study had Jurkat cell RNA spiked in. This chain's CDR3 is CASLTGGITKAFF. CDR3 coding DNA: TGTGCCAGCCTGACAGGGGGCATAACTAAAGCTTTCTTT.